What follows is one T cell receptor beta chain and its context. The antigen is unknown. This sample is part of a study of prognosis after radiotherapy for stage I lung cancer. Study background: Tumor types were squamous cell carcinoma in roughly 7 patients, adenocarcinoma in twelve.

Findings of the study overall: Patients who developed distant metastases had lower Shannon entropy after stereotactic body radiation therapy.

Two-round multiplex PCR on genomic DNA was the method by which TCR beta CDR3 was amplified. The authors ran first-round PCR with primers specific to each TRBV and TRBJ gene. TCRdb re-called the multiplex PCR reads with MiXCR, one entry per CDR3 protein. The table shows 10,000 to 15,000 distinct CDR3 sequences, with 43% occurring only once. CDR1 and CDR2 from the germline V gene are DFQATT and SNEGSKA (reference sequence). This CDR3 contains 15 residues. The specimen comprised PBMCs, sampled before or after stereotactic body radiation therapy (not recorded which). The chain links TRBV20-1 to TRBJ2-5, with a possible D match to TRBD1 (6 bases). The clonotype was recovered from a donor aged 50 or older with non-small cell lung cancer. For the CDR3, the DNA is TGCAGCGTTCTGGTGGACAGACAGTACCAAGAGACCCAGTACTTC. It yields the protein CSVLVDRQYQETQYF.